Reported below is one T cell receptor beta chain. Antigen specificity is unknown. The sample is drawn from a study of early T cells in non-severe SARS-CoV-2 infection. Looking at the study overall: Unsorted whole-blood RNA was sequenced in bulk, leaving chains unpaired. Study results and limitations: Reliance on VDJdb matching favored anti-spike CD8 responses; private and CD4 specificities were missed.

Tagging with unique molecular identifiers was applied to individual cDNA molecules. TCRdb called the 5' RACE reads again in MiXCR, with one record for every CDR3 protein. The data contain roughly 110,000 distinct CDR3 sequences, approximately 12% of them singletons. V lost 6 bases and J lost 9, with 16 bases in between. The germline V gene encodes CDR1 SGHKS and CDR2 YYEKEE (reference sequence). The CDR3 is 14 amino acids. The clonotype originates from an adult who was a healthcare worker with PCR-confirmed SARS-CoV-2 infection or an uninfected control (not recorded which). This rearrangement joins TRBV5-5 to TRBJ1-6; a possible D gene is TRBD1 (6 bases). The material sequenced was whole blood. CDR3 loop: CASTNTGGISPLHF. CDR3 bases: TGTGCCAGCACCAATACGGGGGGCATTTCACCCCTCCACTTT.